This section outlines one T cell receptor (beta chain) sequence together with its context. The V and J ends lost 6 bases and 3 bases, in that order; junction bases with no gene match: 9. The germline gives CDR1 SQVTM, CDR2 ANQGSEA. The CDR3 covers 14 residues. This sample is part of a study of T cell changes during pregnancy in multiple sclerosis. Libraries were prepared by immunoSEQ multiplex PCR; TCRdb keeps only in-frame clonotypes and omits some of them. The sample lists about 45,000 clones; more than 85% were seen once. The receptor was derived from a female donor with multiple sclerosis, enrolled in a pregnancy study. The input for sequencing was CD8+ T cells from peripheral blood mononuclear cells, taken in the second trimester of pregnancy. The gene calls are TRBV29-1 and TRBJ1-2, with TRBD1 matching 8 bases. Written as DNA, the CDR3 is TGCAGCGTGGAGGGGTTGGGACAGGACTATGGCTACACCTTC. Protein: CSVEGLGQDYGYTF.